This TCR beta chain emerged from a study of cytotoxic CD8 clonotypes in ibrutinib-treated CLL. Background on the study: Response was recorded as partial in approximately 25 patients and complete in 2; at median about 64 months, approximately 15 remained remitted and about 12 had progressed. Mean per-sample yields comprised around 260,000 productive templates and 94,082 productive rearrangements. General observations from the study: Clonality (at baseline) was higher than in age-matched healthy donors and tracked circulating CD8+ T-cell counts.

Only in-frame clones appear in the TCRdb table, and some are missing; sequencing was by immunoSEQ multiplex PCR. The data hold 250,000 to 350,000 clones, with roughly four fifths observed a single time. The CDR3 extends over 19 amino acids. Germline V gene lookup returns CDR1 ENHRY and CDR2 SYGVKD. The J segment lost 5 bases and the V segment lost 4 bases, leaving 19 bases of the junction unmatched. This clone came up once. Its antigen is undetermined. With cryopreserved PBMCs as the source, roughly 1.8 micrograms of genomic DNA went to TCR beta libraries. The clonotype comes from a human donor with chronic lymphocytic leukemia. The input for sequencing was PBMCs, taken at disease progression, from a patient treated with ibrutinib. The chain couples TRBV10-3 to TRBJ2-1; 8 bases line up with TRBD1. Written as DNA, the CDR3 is TGTGCCATCAGTGGGAGGAGACAGGGGACGCTCCCTTCGAACAATGAGCAGTTCTTC. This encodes CAISGRRQGTLPSNNEQFF.